This T cell receptor beta chain was identified during a study of patients and donors after allogeneic stem cell transplantation. The CDR3 is 14 residues long. Germline-derived CDR1 and CDR2 are SGHTA and FQGTGA. V trimming: 5 bases; J trimming: 5 bases; junction bases outside the gene matches: 6. MiXCR, run by TCRdb on the RT-PCR reads, gives a single entry per CDR3 protein. The sample lists roughly 960,000 distinct CDR3 sequences; over 15% were seen once. This TCR came from a human donor who was either an allogeneic HSCT recipient or a stem cell or donor lymphocyte infusion donor (not recorded which). It is not recorded whose cells these are; they may come from a transplant donor. The chain couples TRBV7-3 to TRBJ2-3; 8 bases agree with TRBD2. The material sequenced was blood, either unsorted or a sorted T cell fraction (not recorded which). CDR3 sequence reads: CASSPGGGVDTQYF. The CDR3 region has the DNA TGTGCCAGCAGCCCGGGGGGGGGAGTAGATACGCAGTATTTT.